The rows below give T cell receptor beta chains drawn from one sample of a study of tumor-infiltrating lymphocytes in primary liver carcinoma. TCRdb re-called the multiplex PCR reads with MiXCR, one entry per CDR3 protein. The repertoire holds more than 100,000 distinct CDR3 sequences, with around 70% as singletons. Material for sequencing was tumor-adjacent normal liver tissue. The receptor set was obtained from a woman aged 55-75 years with primary liver carcinoma and hepatitis B virus infection. CDR3s include the opening cysteine and the closing phenylalanine or tryptophan.

J | length | V | CDR3
TRBJ2-6 | 19 | TRBV11-2 | CASSPGQFWTSSGANVLTF
TRBJ1-1 | 15 | TRBV10-2 | CASREPRGVGTEAFF
TRBJ2-3 | 17 | TRBV29-1 | CSVEGWLAVSNTDTQYF
TRBJ2-3 | 15 | TRBV6-2/TRBV6-3 | CASSWSGSITDTHYF
TRBJ2-5 | 16 | TRBV7-9 | CASNFIAGGSGDTQYF
TRBJ2-5 | 16 | TRBV29-1 | CSARGLRDKGQETQYF
TRBJ2-2 | 14 | TRBV29-1 | CSVVSSANTGELLF
TRBJ2-1 | 11 | TRBV29-1 | CSVETYNEPFF
TRBJ2-3 | 15 | TRBV7-9 | CVSSLKIGSTDTQYF
TRBJ2-1 | 12 | TRBV6-5 | CASSRQAPGQFF
TRBJ1-5 | 17 | TRBV6-1 | CATSDSGSESSNQPQHF
TRBJ1-5 | 17 | TRBV12-3/TRBV12-4 | CATSPALGSGKAQPQHF
TRBJ2-6 | 17 | TRBV5-6 | CASSYRTAISGANVLTF
TRBJ2-3 | 11 | TRBV11-2 | CASSFRDTQYF